This T cell receptor beta chain came from a study of blood T cell repertoires in COVID-19. This clone has only one observation. Deletions cut 6 bases from V and 5 bases from J, with 28 bases between. The CDR3 has 18 amino acids. The germline V gene has CDR1 MDHEN and CDR2 SYDVKM. Assay used: immunoSEQ multiplex PCR; TCRdb lists only in-frame clones, some missing. The sample has hundreds of thousands of clones, 75% to 90% seen once. The sequence came from a woman aged 70 to 79 with COVID-19, enrolled during active disease. Sequences were obtained from peripheral blood. The chain couples TRBV28 to TRBJ2-5, with D tentatively TRBD2 (6 bases). The CDR3 nucleotides read TGTGCCAGCAGCCCGACCCGCGGACCAACGGCGGGGACGGAGACCCAGTACTTC. Translating gives CASSPTRGPTAGTETQYF.